Listed below are T cell receptor beta chains from one sample, sequenced in a study of blood T cells in healthy people across ages. Each CDR3 protein gets one entry after TCRdb re-called the 5' RACE reads with MiXCR. The sample records 600,000 to 1,000,000 distinct CDR3 sequences, around a quarter being singletons. A further study also used this sample, focusing on T cells of mothers and their children.

Sequenced: blood. These receptors were obtained from a boy aged 5-17 years in good health. The CDR3 runs from the conserved cysteine through the conserved F or W. A D gene is named only where the DNA matches it firmly. Clone size appears in some rows only: once, few, many, or a class for an expanded clone.

abundance	d_gene	j_gene	v_gene	CDR3nt	CDR3aa
.	.	TRBJ2-7	TRBV2	TGTGCCAGCAGTGATAAGGGAACCTACGAGCAGTACTTC	CASSDKGTYEQYF
few	TRBD1	TRBJ2-2	TRBV28	TGTGCCGGCAGCTCCGGGACAGGGGTGGCCGGGGAGCTGTTTTTT	CAGSSGTGVAGELFF
few	TRBD1	TRBJ1-6	TRBV6-2/TRBV6-3	TGTGCCAGCAGACAGGGGGTAGAATCACCCCTCCACTTT	CASRQGVESPLHF
few	.	TRBJ1-2	TRBV15	TGTGCCACCAGCAGAGGTGAGGGCGGCTATGGCTACACCTTC	CATSRGEGGYGYTF
few	TRBD2	TRBJ2-5	TRBV15	TGTGCCACCAGTATCATAGCGGGGCAGGGCCAAGAGACCCAGTACTTC	CATSIIAGQGQETQYF
.	.	TRBJ1-4	TRBV4-3	TGCGCCAGCAGCCAAGCGAGGCCTCCTAATGAAAAACTGTTTTTT	CASSQARPPNEKLFF
few	.	TRBJ2-4	TRBV27	TGTGCCAGCAGTTTAGATAATTGGATAGCCAAAAACATTCAGTACTTC	CASSLDNWIAKNIQYF
.	.	TRBJ2-1	TRBV4-3	TGCGCCAGCAGCCAAGATACGGTGGGGAGCTCCTACAATGAGCAGTTCTTC	CASSQDTVGSSYNEQFF
.	TRBD1	TRBJ1-2	TRBV4-1	TGCGCCAGCAGCCCAAGCCCGACAGGGAACTATGGCTACACCTTC	CASSPSPTGNYGYTF
.	TRBD1	TRBJ2-7	TRBV5-1	TGCGCCAGCAGCCTACAGGGGGTTACCTACGAGCAGTACTTC	CASSLQGVTYEQYF
few	.	TRBJ2-3	TRBV7-2	TGTGCCAGCAGCCCCGAAGGCAGGTTAACAGATACGCAGTATTTT	CASSPEGRLTDTQYF
few	TRBD2	TRBJ2-1	TRBV29-1	TGCAGCGTCAGCGGGGGCAATGAGCAGTTCTTC	CSVSGGNEQFF
few	.	TRBJ1-1	TRBV2	TGTGCCAGCAGGGGGAGGGGGTACACTGAAGCTTTCTTT	CASRGRGYTEAFF
.	.	TRBJ2-2	TRBV7-2	TGTGCCAGCAGCTCCCCCCCAGGCGGGGAGCTGTTTTTT	CASSSPPGGELFF
.	.	TRBJ2-7	TRBV10-3	TGTGCCATCAGTGAGTTCGGCTCCTACGAGCAGTACTTC	CAISEFGSYEQYF